This T cell receptor beta chain was found in a study of spatial heterogeneity in lung cancer. Looking at the study overall: At a median of around 23 months after resection, follow-up PBMC samples were sequenced when available. The mean occurrence of each unique TCR and UMI combination in raw reads exceeded 8.5.

TCRdb re-called the 5' RACE reads with MiXCR, one entry per CDR3 protein. The table includes approximately 100,000 distinct CDR3 sequences, 15% to 20% detected once. This clonotype was seen a few times. In germline, CDR1 is DFQATT, CDR2 SNEGSKA (reference sequence). Trimming stripped 3 bases from V and 2 bases from J, with 10 bases between. The CDR3 is 13 residues long. Stated time point: blood at routine non-recurrence follow-up after resection. TCRs were sequenced from unsorted whole RNA of tumor, nontumor lung or PBMC. This specimen was PBMCs, taken at follow-up. V gene TRBV20-1 combines with J gene TRBJ1-2, with unresolved D. The receptor comes from a male donor with early-stage non-small cell lung cancer. The CDR3 DNA reads TGCAGTGCTAGTCACGGCAGCAACTATGGCTACACCTTC. Amino acids: CSASHGSNYGYTF.